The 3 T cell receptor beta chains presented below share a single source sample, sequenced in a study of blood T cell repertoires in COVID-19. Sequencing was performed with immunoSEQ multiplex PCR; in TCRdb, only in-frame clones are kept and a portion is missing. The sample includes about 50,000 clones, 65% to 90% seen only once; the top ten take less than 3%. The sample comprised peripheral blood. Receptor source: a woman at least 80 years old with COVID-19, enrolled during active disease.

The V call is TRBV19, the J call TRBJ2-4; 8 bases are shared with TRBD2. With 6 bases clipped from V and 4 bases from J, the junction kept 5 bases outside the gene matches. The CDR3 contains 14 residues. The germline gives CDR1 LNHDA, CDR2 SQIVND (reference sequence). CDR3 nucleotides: TGTGCCAGTAGGTGGAGCGGGGGTAAAAACATTCAGTACTTC. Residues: CASRWSGGKNIQYF.

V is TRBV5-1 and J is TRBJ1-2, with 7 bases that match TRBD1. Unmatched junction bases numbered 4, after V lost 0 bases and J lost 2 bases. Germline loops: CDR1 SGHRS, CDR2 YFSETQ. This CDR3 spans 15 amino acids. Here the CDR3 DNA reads TGCGCCAGCAGCTTGGGCGGCAGGGGGAACTATGGCTACACCTTC. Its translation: CASSLGGRGNYGYTF.

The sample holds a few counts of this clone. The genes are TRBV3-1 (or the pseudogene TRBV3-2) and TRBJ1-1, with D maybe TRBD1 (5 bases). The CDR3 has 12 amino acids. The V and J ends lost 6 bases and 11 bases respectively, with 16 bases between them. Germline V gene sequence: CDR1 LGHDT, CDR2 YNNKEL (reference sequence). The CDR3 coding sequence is TGTGCCAGCAGTCGACTTGACAGCTTGGCTTTCTTT. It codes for CASSRLDSLAFF.